This record covers a single TCR beta chain. The CDR3 totals 19 residues. V was clipped by 0 bases and J by 5 bases; unmatched bases: 13. Germline lookup yields CDR1 SGHTS and CDR2 YDEGEE. This sample is drawn from a study of blood T cell repertoires in COVID-19. Study as a whole: Samples came from the United States, Italy and Spain, spanning acute and convalescent COVID-19.

Assay used: immunoSEQ multiplex PCR; TCRdb lists only in-frame clones, some missing. The profile covers 40,000 to 45,000 clones, with 87% appearing a single time and less than 5% taken by the ten largest. The receptor's source is a man between 40 and 49 years old with COVID-19, enrolled during active disease. Sequenced input: peripheral blood. This chain links TRBV5-8 with TRBJ2-7; 14 nucleotides align to TRBD2. The CDR3 spells CASSLVNLPGLAGEDEQYF. The CDR3 DNA reads as TGTGCCAGCAGCTTGGTCAACCTCCCGGGACTAGCGGGAGAGGACGAGCAGTACTTC. Full variable domain (rest looked up from reference TRBV5-8 and TRBJ2-7): EAGVTQSPTHLIKTRGQQATLRCSPISGHTSVYWYQQALGLGLQFLLWYDEGEERNRGNFPPRFSGRQFPNYSSELNVNALELEDSALYLCASSLVNLPGLAGEDEQYFGPGTRLTVT.